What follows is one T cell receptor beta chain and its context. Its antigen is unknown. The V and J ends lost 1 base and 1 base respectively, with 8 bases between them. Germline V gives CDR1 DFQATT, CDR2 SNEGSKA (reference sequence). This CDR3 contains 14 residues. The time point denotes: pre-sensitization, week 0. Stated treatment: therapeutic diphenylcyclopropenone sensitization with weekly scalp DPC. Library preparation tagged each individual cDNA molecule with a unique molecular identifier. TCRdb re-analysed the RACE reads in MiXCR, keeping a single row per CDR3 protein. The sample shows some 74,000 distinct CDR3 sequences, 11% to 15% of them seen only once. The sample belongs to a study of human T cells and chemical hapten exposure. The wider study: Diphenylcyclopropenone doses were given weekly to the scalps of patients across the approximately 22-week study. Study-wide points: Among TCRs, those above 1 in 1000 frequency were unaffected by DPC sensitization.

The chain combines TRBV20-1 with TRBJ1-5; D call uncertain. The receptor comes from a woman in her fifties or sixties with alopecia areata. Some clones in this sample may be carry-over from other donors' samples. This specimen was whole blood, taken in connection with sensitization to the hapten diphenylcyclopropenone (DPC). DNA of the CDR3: TGCAGTGCTAGAGGGCTGGGGAGCAATCAGCCCCAGCATTTT. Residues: CSARGLGSNQPQHF.